This T cell receptor (beta chain) was identified during a study of neurological immune-mediated disorders. Unsorted libraries were generated from 2 million PBMCs held at -80 degrees C. At least ten counts were recorded for this clonotype. cDNA synthesis was performed by 5'RACE with 10-nucleotide random UMIs. Each sequencing run yielded over 190 million TCR-beta sequences from 15-18 subjects. MiXCR, run by TCRdb on the 5' RACE reads, gives a single entry per CDR3 protein. The repertoire holds roughly 90,000 distinct CDR3 sequences, with roughly 3.5% as singletons. The sequence derives from a woman between 50 and 59 years old with multiple sclerosis. The material sequenced was PBMCs.

This CDR3 reads CASSSYVGGIKFF. The CDR3 DNA reads as TGTGCCAGTAGTTCCTACGTCGGGGGGATTAAGTTCTTC. The chain combines TRBV19 with TRBJ2-1; 7 bases match TRBD2. V shed 5 bases, J shed 14 bases, and the junction held 12 bases outside the gene matches. The length of the CDR3 is 13 residues. Germline CDR1 LNHDA, CDR2 SQIVND (reference sequence).